This T cell receptor (beta chain) was retrieved from a study of shared clonotypes between healthy human individuals. This clone appeared a single time. CDR3 length: 14 residues. J lost 0 bases, V lost 10 bases, and 4 bases had no gene match. Per germline, CDR1 MNHNY and CDR2 SVGAGI (reference sequence). The sorted-subset replicate PCRs were given around 200 ng DNA, which is tens of thousands of T cell genomes. Profiled with immunoSEQ multiplex PCR; TCRdb holds only in-frame clones, not every one. Found here are around 2.1 million clones, more than 90% of them singletons; the top ten hold around 0.13%.

The rearrangement links TRBV6-6 to TRBJ2-1; 9 bases are shared with TRBD1. The sequence was obtained from a man in his late teens or twenties in good health. The sequenced sample consisted of naive CD4+ T cells sorted from blood. The subset was: CD45RA+ positively selected. The CDR3 DNA is TGTGCCACCCTGACAGGGGGCTCCTACAATGAGCAGTTCTTC. Its translation is CATLTGGSYNEQFF.